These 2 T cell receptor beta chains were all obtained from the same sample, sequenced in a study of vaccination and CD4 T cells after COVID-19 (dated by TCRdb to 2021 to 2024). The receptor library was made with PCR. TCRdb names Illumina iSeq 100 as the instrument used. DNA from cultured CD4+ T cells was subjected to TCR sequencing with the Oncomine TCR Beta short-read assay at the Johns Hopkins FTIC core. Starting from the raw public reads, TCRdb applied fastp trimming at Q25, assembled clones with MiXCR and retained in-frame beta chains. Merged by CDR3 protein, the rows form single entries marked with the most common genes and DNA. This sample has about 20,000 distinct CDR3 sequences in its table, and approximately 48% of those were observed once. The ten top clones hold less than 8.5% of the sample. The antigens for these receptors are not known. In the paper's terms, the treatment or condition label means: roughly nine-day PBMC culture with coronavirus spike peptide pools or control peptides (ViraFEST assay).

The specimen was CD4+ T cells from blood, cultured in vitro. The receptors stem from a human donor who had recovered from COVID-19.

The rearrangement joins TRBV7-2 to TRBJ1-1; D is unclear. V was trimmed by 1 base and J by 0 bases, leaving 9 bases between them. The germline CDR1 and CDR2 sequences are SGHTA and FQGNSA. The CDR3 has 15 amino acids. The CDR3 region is CASSLVTLMNTEAFF. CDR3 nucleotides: TGTGCCAGCAGCTTAGTCACACTTATGAACACTGAAGCTTTCTTT.

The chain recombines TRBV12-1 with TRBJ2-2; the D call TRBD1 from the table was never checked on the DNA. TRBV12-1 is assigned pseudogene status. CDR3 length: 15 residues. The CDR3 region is CASSTRQGRGGELFF. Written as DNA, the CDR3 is TGTGCCAGCAGCACTCGACAGGGGCGGGGCGGGGAGCTGTTTTTT.